This T cell receptor beta chain was retrieved from a study of blood T cell repertoires in COVID-19. The participants were between roughly 18 and 100 years old and came from roughly 25 US areas. The germline V gene encodes CDR1 LGHNA and CDR2 YNFKEQ. V was pared by 0 bases and J by 9 bases, with 9 bases between. CDR3 length equals 14 residues. Here immunoSEQ multiplex PCR was the method, and the copy in TCRdb shows in-frame clones only, minus some. The sample has about 240,000 clones, more than 85% seen once; the top ten hold roughly 4%. The rearrangement joins TRBV4-2 to TRBJ1-6; possibly TRBD1 for D (6 bases). The TCR was taken from a woman younger than 45 who had recovered from COVID-19. The sequenced sample consisted of PBMCs or T cells enriched from blood (not recorded which). CDR3 DNA: TGTGCCAGCAGCCAAGACCGACAGGTTTCACCCCTCCACTTT. This codes for CASSQDRQVSPLHF.